These 8 T cell receptor beta chains originate from one sample sequenced in a study of blood T cell repertoires in COVID-19. Assay used: immunoSEQ multiplex PCR; TCRdb lists only in-frame clones, some missing. Altogether 25,000 to 40,000 clones are present, about 91% being singletons, with the ten largest covering roughly 5.2%. Sample: peripheral blood. Every receptor here comes from a human donor in a cohort sampled during active COVID-19.

The rearrangement joins TRBV4-3 to TRBJ2-1, with 12 bases matching TRBD2. Germline V gene data show CDR1 as LGHNA and CDR2 as YSLEER. V trimming: 0 bases; J trimming: 6 bases; junction bases outside the gene matches: 6. This CDR3 has 17 amino acids. CDR3 residues: CASSQDHRLAGVNEQFF. The CDR3 DNA is TGCGCCAGCAGCCAAGACCACCGACTAGCGGGGGTCAATGAGCAGTTCTTC.

The table lists this clone with a count of one. V usage is TRBV19 and J usage is TRBJ2-3, with 14 bases aligning to TRBD2. The CDR3 consists of 17 residues. With V trimmed by 7 bases and J by 0 bases, 6 bases remained unmatched. Germline CDR1 is LNHDA and CDR2 is SQIVND (reference sequence). Written as DNA, the CDR3 is TGTGCCAGTACTCCGACTAGCGGGGGGGCTAGCACAGATACGCAGTATTTT. Its translation is CASTPTSGGASTDTQYF.

The rearrangement uses TRBV6-2 or TRBV6-3 and TRBJ2-5, with 14 nucleotides matching TRBD2. The V segment lost 6 bases and the J segment 4 bases; nucleotides outside the gene matches: 4. Germline V gene lookup returns CDR1 MNHEY and CDR2 SVGEGT. The CDR3 sequence is 15 residues long. CDR3 loop: CASSPGTSGRETQYF. DNA of the CDR3: TGTGCCAGCAGCCCCGGGACTAGCGGGAGAGAGACCCAGTACTTC.

This chain links TRBV3-1 (or the pseudogene TRBV3-2) with TRBJ1-1, with 7 bases matching TRBD1. The germline CDR1 and CDR2 sequences are LGHDT and YNNKEL (reference sequence). This CDR3 has 13 residues. J lost 9 bases, V lost 0 bases, and 4 bases had no gene match. The chain's CDR3 is CASSQEFRGQAFF. Written as DNA, the CDR3 is TGTGCCAGCAGCCAAGAGTTTAGGGGGCAAGCTTTCTTT.

The chain combines TRBV2 with TRBJ2-7, with D tentatively TRBD2 (5 bases). V lost 6 bases to trimming and J lost 2 bases, with 14 bases between them. The CDR3 sequence is 14 residues long. Germline assignment: CDR1 SNHLY and CDR2 FYNNEI. CDR3 loop: CASSGVANPYEQYV. In DNA form, the CDR3 reads TGTGCCAGCAGCGGAGTAGCGAACCCCTACGAGCAGTACGTC.

This clone was recorded once. The chain is built from TRBV12-3 or TRBV12-4 and TRBJ1-6, with D unresolved. There are 13 residues in the CDR3. The V end lost 6 bases, the J end lost 10 bases, and 13 bases lay between the germline ends. The CDR3 region has the DNA TGTGCCAGCAGCCCGGAGATCGGCTCACCCCTCCACTTT. Protein product: CASSPEIGSPLHF.

The rearrangement joins TRBV5-1 to TRBJ2-1; D is uncertain. The CDR3 runs to 12 residues. V was cut by 0 bases and J by 9 bases, with 7 bases left in between. CDR1 and CDR2 (germline): SGHRS, YFSETQ. CDR3 sequence reads: CASSLAWAEQFF. Written as DNA, the CDR3 is TGCGCCAGCAGCTTGGCATGGGCTGAGCAGTTCTTC.

The rearrangement links TRBV3-1 (or the pseudogene TRBV3-2) to TRBJ2-1, with 7 nucleotides matching TRBD1. This CDR3 region has 12 residues. The germline V gene encodes CDR1 LGHDT and CDR2 YNNKEL (reference sequence). Trimming cost V 5 bases and J 7 bases; bases outside gene matches: 2. CDR3 nucleotides: TGTGCCAGCAGCAGGGGGCGTAATGAGCAGTTCTTC. This encodes CASSRGRNEQFF.